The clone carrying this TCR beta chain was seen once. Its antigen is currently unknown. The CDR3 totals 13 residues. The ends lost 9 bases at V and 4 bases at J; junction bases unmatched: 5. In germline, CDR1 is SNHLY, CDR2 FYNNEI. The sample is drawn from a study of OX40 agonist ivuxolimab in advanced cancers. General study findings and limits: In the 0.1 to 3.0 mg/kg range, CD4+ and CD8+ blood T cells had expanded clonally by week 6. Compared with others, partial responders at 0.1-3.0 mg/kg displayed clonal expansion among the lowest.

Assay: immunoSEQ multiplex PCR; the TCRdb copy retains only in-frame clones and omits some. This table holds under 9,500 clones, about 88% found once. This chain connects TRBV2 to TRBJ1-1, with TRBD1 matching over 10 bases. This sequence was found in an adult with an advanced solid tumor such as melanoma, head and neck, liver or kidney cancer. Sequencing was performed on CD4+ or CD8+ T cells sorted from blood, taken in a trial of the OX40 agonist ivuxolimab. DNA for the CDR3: TGTGCCAGGTCGAGACAGGGGGCCACTGAAGCTTTCTTT. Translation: CARSRQGATEAFF.